This T cell receptor (beta chain) was captured in a study of blood T cell repertoires in COVID-19. In the authors' workflow: Estimation of nucleated cell counts relied on the amplification of reference gene primers. Sequencing was performed with immunoSEQ multiplex PCR; in TCRdb, only in-frame clones are kept and a portion is missing. That table is the source of V, J and clone size, and D and trimming were worked out from the DNA. There are about 440,000 clones in the sample; around 91% occur only once, and 0.6% lies in the top ten. Participants came from some 23 US areas, aged about 18 to 100 years. Two consecutive negative NP/OP PCR tests, clearance, or resolved symptoms defined Cohort 3 recovery. This clone was counted a single time. The sequence derives from a man younger than 30 who had recovered from COVID-19. Sequencing was performed on PBMCs or T cells enriched from blood (not recorded which).

The CDR3 sequence is CATSDWDRAEQFF. As DNA, the CDR3 is TGTGCCACCAGTGACTGGGACAGGGCTGAGCAGTTCTTC. The rearrangement uses TRBV24-1 and TRBJ2-1, with 9 bases fitting TRBD1. Per the germline V gene, CDR1 is KGHDR and CDR2 is SFDVKD. This CDR3 has 13 residues. With 4 bases clipped from V and 9 bases from J, the junction kept 3 bases outside the gene matches.